The source of this T cell receptor beta chain is a study of cytomegalovirus exposure and HLA in healthy donors (dated by TCRdb to 2015 to 2018). With regard to the full study: An earlier analysis of around 600 of the donors reported approximately 300 Gb of sequence data and roughly 110 million unique TCR beta sequences from around 200 million T cells. Approximately 310 gigabases of sequencing data and approximately 84 million unique TCR sequences were included in an early release covering around 600 HLA-typed donors. Among the 398 genotyped donors, about 85% belonged to the genetic ancestry cluster associated with self-reported Caucasian donors. The study was designed to test whether signatures of past pathogen exposure could be identified by cataloging public T cell receptors. Using immunosequencing, the study profiled T cell repertoires from about 620 subjects and related those repertoires to cytomegalovirus serostatus. A separate validation cohort of more than 100 different subjects was used in addition to the approximately 700-subject first cohort. To predict cytomegalovirus infection status, the study brought together high-throughput TCR immunosequencing, statistical association of individual TCRs with disease status, and machine learning. A later analysis re-examined previously published TCR beta repertoires from about 700 donors and added high-resolution HLA genotyping to investigate patterns of TCR occurrence. Rather than using new phenotypic data, the later analysis identified candidate immune exposures from TCR beta sequences and from how often those sequences occurred across donors. An earlier analysis of roughly 600 of the donors used high-throughput TCR beta sequencing to judge whether each TCR beta V gene segment behaved as functional or pseudogenic. Alongside the repertoire data, information on donor age, sex, ethnicity and CMV serostatus was compiled. In a later genetic analysis, genome-wide SNP genotypes for 398 of the 666 donors were used, and that subset was treated as a discovery cohort. Every repertoire in the discovery cohort had been generated on one and the same sequencing platform. Class I and class II HLA loci were covered by the typing at four-digit resolution. Typing coverage differed by locus: A, B, C, DRB1 and DQB1 were typed in roughly 629-630 donors, DQA1 in about 550, DPA1 in roughly 590, and DPB1 in 472. Because of strong linkage in the cohort, roughly 5 DR-DQ haplotypes were treated as single units for association and clustering. Across around 400 genotyped donors of the cohort, an average of about 220,000 unique TCR beta nucleotide sequences per donor were sequenced, and approximately 19% of those sequences were non-productive.

Preparation of the library involved the immunoSEQ multiplex PCR assay. For the multiplex PCR, a mixture combining 60 forward primers for TCR Vbeta segments and 13 reverse primers for TCR Jbeta segments was used. Amplification of the CDR3 region of rearranged TCR beta genes was performed with a multiplex PCR assay on genomic DNA. Amplified TCR beta libraries were sequenced as 87-base-pair reads on the Illumina HiSeq System. In the source study's methods: A later analysis counted approximately 84 million unique TCR beta chains across the 666 repertoires, and roughly 11 million of these chains were shared by at least two donors. Raw reads were error-corrected and collapsed into unique sequences with a nearest-neighbor algorithm that merged closely related sequences to remove PCR and sequencing errors. CDR3 sequences were aligned to IMGT reference sequences to assign V, D and J gene segments. For a sequence to be retained, a match of at least six nucleotides was required to both a V gene segment and a J gene segment. A rearrangement counted as productive if the CDR3 had no stop codons and remained in frame with V and J, and every other rearrangement counted as non-productive. Following IMGT convention, CDR3 was defined as the stretch from the second conserved V-encoded cysteine to the conserved J-encoded phenylalanine. In an earlier analysis of around 570 of the donors, sequences lacking an unambiguous match to a single V gene segment were excluded. In an earlier analysis of 587 of the donors, V segments were called functional above 56.7% productive rearrangements and were called segregating when the between-donor standard deviation exceeded 5%. A statistical classification framework was built to diagnose cytomegalovirus status from the catalog of TCR beta chain sequences. In a later analysis, TCR nucleotide sequences were compared against IMGT/GENE-DB human TR gene sequences so that V and J genes could be assigned. The TCRdist pipeline was used in a later analysis to assign CDR3 sequences and most-parsimonious VDJ recombination scenarios. In a later analysis, every TCR beta chain was defined by the combination of its CDR3 amino acid sequence and its V-gene family, and reads without a unique V-gene family were dropped. A later analysis removed 550 to 650 highly shared, low-generation-probability nucleotide sequences to deal with suspected cross-contamination and a sequencing artifact. In a later analysis, a clonal expansion index for each public chain was calculated from normalized within-repertoire ranks of inferred template counts. In a later analysis, generation probabilities were computed using a VDJ recombination model fitted to out-of-frame rearrangements, and the results were checked against IGoR. In a later analysis, hypergeometric tests were used to score TCR-TCR, TCR-HLA and TCR-CMV co-occurrence, with a repertoire-size bias correction applied to TCR pairs. False discovery rates were estimated in a later analysis by permuting HLA or CMV assignments 20 times. A later analysis grouped co-occurring TCRs with DBSCAN, adding TCRdist sequence similarity when clustering within HLA-allele-positive subsets. Repertoires with fewer than 30,000 or more than 120,000 public chains were left out of co-occurrence clustering, as were five repertoires with anomalous nucleotide sharing. TCRdb limited this immuneACCESS table to in-frame rearrangements with V and J called. A share of clones is missing; checked studies link under half to unresolved V genes, and the rest is unexplained. That table furnishes V, J and clone size, whereas the DNA furnished D and trimming. The sample contains some 110,000 clones, 66% of them found a single time. The leading ten clones occupy about 1.5% of the sample.

With respect to this clone: It has no known antigen specificity. No much larger clone is present one base from it, and per-base qualities are unavailable.

CDR1 SGHRS and CDR2 YFSETQ were looked up in the germline V gene. The CDR3 covers 14 residues, taking in both the cysteine and the phenylalanine. This entry keeps only the CDR3 DNA: 42 bases, framed from base 1. At the junction V is shortened by 5 bases and J by 3 bases, with 15 bases in between. In total, roughly 670 healthy bone marrow donors made up the cohort. At the time of sampling, every cohort member was nominally healthy, though immune exposures that went unrecorded were likely present. The donor tested CMV seronegative, placing the donor among the 300 to 400 seronegative members of the cohort. Every donor gave a peripheral blood sample, and the peripheral blood mononuclear cells from that sample were used for TCR beta sequencing. The Qiagen DNeasy Blood Extraction Kit was used to extract genomic DNA from the blood cell samples. Paper-wide results and their limitations: A later genetic analysis associated a missense DCLRE1C variant with V-gene and J-gene trimming of TCR beta chains, and an independent cohort replicated the association. In an earlier analysis of 500 to 650 of the donors, most TCR beta V segments appeared in productive rearrangements about 90% or about 30% of the time, broadly matching IMGT annotations. Most CMV-associated TCR beta chains appeared to be HLA-restricted in a later analysis, and the HLA associations seemed to be driven largely by CMV exposure. A later analysis found that TCR association rates varied across HLA loci, with DRB1 alleles showing the most associated TCRs and HLA-C alleles the fewest. Some IMGT-functional V segments, including TRBV6-2 and TRBV6-3, could not be distinguished by the 87-base-pair reads and were therefore excluded. According to the authors, the approach could potentially be generalized to other disease states and immunological phenotypes. When HLA alleles, especially DR and DQ, strongly co-occurred, TCR associations were difficult to assign to individual alleles. A further reported finding was that TCR beta sequences accurately predicted the HLA-A and HLA-B alleles for most subjects in the first cohort. The classifier was reported to diagnose cytomegalovirus status with high specificity and sensitivity in both the original and validation cohorts. In a later analysis, several top co-occurrence clusters were reported to appear linked to parvovirus B19, influenza, CMV and Epstein-Barr virus. Most TCR sequences were seen in very few donors, while some public TCRs were found in many individuals. Because counts were too low, seventeen rarely observed V segments, including chromosome 9 orphons, were excluded from the earlier analysis of several hundred of the donors. HLA typing was unavailable for some donors at each locus, so association tests used only the typed subset. The presence/absence analyses assumed that sequencing depth was roughly uniform across donors, and that assumption may not be true. According to a later genetic analysis, donors in an Asian-associated ancestry cluster had fewer N-insertions in productive TCRs than the roughly 670-donor mean. Three of the identified cytomegalovirus-associated TCR beta chains were confirmed in vitro to be specific for cytomegalovirus antigens. Immune exposure information for the cohort was limited to CMV serostatus. Linkage disequilibrium might explain the correlated functional status among segregating V segments, but an unknown experimental factor could not be ruled out. This cohort had only TCR beta chains sequenced, and the lack of alpha or paired-chain data limited which features could be detected. Specific HLA alleles were associated with roughly 17,000 TCR beta sequences at a false discovery rate of 0.05 in a later analysis. A cluster of highly shared sequence variants was judged likely to be a technical artifact of the sequencing pipeline. A later analysis found that HLA-associated TCR beta chains were more clonally expanded and had lower generation probabilities than equally common non-associated chains. The study listed 150 to 200 TCR beta chains as associated with cytomegalovirus.

This receptor was taken from a man aged 18 to 29 in good health and CMV-seronegative. Sequences were obtained from PBMCs. The rearrangement joined TRBV5-1 to TRBJ2-7; possibly the D gene is TRBD2, per 6 matching bases. The CDR3: CASRSVAASYEQYF. The bases are TGCGCCAGCAGATCAGTAGCGGCCAGCTACGAGCAGTACTTC.